In this sample, the clone carrying this TCR beta chain turned up a few times. These data belong to a study of T cells in Graves' hyperthyroidism and ophthalmopathy. The TCR beta CDR3 regions underwent amplification using RNA transcripts as the source. Using the HTBI primer set, a first-round RT-PCR was run on the TCR CDR3. One entry per CDR3 protein results from TCRdb running MiXCR on the multiplex PCR reads. The table lists more than 500,000 distinct CDR3 sequences, roughly 45% of them singletons. Trimming removed 0 bases at V and 8 bases at J, with 11 bases between. Germline CDR1 is LNHNV and CDR2 is YYDKDF (reference sequence). This CDR3 region has 14 residues.

The gene calls are TRBV15 and TRBJ1-3; D is unresolved. Input material: peripheral blood or thyroid tissue (not recorded which). This sequence was found in an adult woman with Graves' disease, either hyperthyroidism or ophthalmopathy (not recorded which). The CDR3: CATSREVGGYTIYF. In DNA form, the CDR3 reads TGTGCCACCAGCAGAGAAGTGGGCGGCTACACCATATATTTT.